These T cell receptor beta chains were read from a single sample in a study of blood T cells in healthy people across ages. TCRdb ran MiXCR on the 5' RACE reads and lists one entry per CDR3 protein. The sample consists of about 770,000 distinct CDR3 sequences, around 43% of them appearing once. The sample taken for sequencing was blood. The source of these receptors is a man aged 55-75 years in good health. The CDR3 runs from the conserved cysteine through the conserved F or W. D genes are given only for firm matches. Size tells how often a clone was seen (once, few, many) or the class of an expanded clone, and some rows leave it out.

V: TRBV7-2; J: TRBJ2-7; size: NA; D: TRBD1; DNA: TGTGCCAGCAGCTTAGTTTTCGCAGGGGGCTACGAGCAGTACTTC; CDR3: CASSLVFAGGYEQYF
V: TRBV30; J: TRBJ2-5; size: NA; D: TRBD2; DNA: TGTGCCTGGAGTGTAGGAGTAGCGGGGGCACAAGAGACCCAGTACTTC; CDR3: CAWSVGVAGAQETQYF
V: TRBV7-2; J: TRBJ2-2; size: NA; D: NA; DNA: TGTGCCAGCAGCACGCCAGTGGGGGTTTCCACCGGGGAGCTGTTTTTT; CDR3: CASSTPVGVSTGELFF
V: TRBV10-3; J: TRBJ2-1; size: NA; D: TRBD1; DNA: TGTGCCATCAGGGACCAGGGGGCGGAGCAGTTCTTC; CDR3: CAIRDQGAEQFF
V: TRBV2; J: TRBJ2-7; size: NA; D: TRBD2; DNA: TGTGCCAGCACTGGACTAGCGGCATCCTACGAGCAGTACTTC; CDR3: CASTGLAASYEQYF
V: TRBV12-3/TRBV12-4; J: TRBJ2-2; size: NA; D: NA; DNA: TGTGCCAGCAGTTTAGGGGTTGGGAGGCAGGACACCGGGGAGCTGTTTTTT; CDR3: CASSLGVGRQDTGELFF
V: TRBV15; J: TRBJ1-5; size: NA; D: NA; DNA: TGTGCCACCAGCAGAGACACAGGGATCCGGCAGCCCCAGCATTTT; CDR3: CATSRDTGIRQPQHF
V: TRBV12-3/TRBV12-4; J: TRBJ2-1; size: NA; D: NA; DNA: TGTGCCAGCAGTCCACAGGGCTTTGAGCAGTTCTTC; CDR3: CASSPQGFEQFF
V: TRBV29-1; J: TRBJ2-4; size: many; D: TRBD2; DNA: TGCAGCGTTGAAGCCCTAGCGGGGGTTCAGTACTTC; CDR3: CSVEALAGVQYF
V: TRBV6-2/TRBV6-3; J: TRBJ2-2; size: few; D: NA; DNA: TGTGCCAGCAGGTCTCCCTCTCAGGGGGGAAACACCGGGGAGCTGTTTTTT; CDR3: CASRSPSQGGNTGELFF
V: TRBV7-9; J: TRBJ2-3; size: NA; D: TRBD1; DNA: TGTGCCAGCAGCTTAGTTCAGGGGGCCCAAGATACGCAGTATTTT; CDR3: CASSLVQGAQDTQYF
V: TRBV3-1; J: TRBJ2-7; size: NA; D: NA; DNA: TGTGCCAGCAGCCAAGTAGACAGAGAATACTTCTACGAGCAGTACTTC; CDR3: CASSQVDREYFYEQYF
V: TRBV7-2; J: TRBJ1-1; size: NA; D: NA; DNA: TGTGCCAGCAGCTTTCTGGGGCCGGACACTGAAGCTTTCTTT; CDR3: CASSFLGPDTEAFF
V: TRBV6-6; J: TRBJ2-5; size: NA; D: NA; DNA: TGTGCCAGCCGTCAAAGGGGCCGAGAGACCCAGTACTTC; CDR3: CASRQRGRETQYF
V: TRBV7-8; J: TRBJ2-3; size: once; D: TRBD2; DNA: TGTGCCAGCAGCTTAGGGGCTAGCGGGGGGTACACAGATACGCAGTATTTT; CDR3: CASSLGASGGYTDTQYF
V: TRBV5-5; J: TRBJ2-7; size: NA; D: NA; DNA: TGTACCAGCAGCTTCCAGTTTGGGGCCCACGAGCAGTACTTC; CDR3: CTSSFQFGAHEQYF
V: TRBV13; J: TRBJ2-5; size: NA; D: NA; DNA: TGTGCCAGCAGCTTAGTGGGGGGGCAAGGAGAGACCCAGTACTTC; CDR3: CASSLVGGQGETQYF
V: TRBV4-3; J: TRBJ2-7; size: few; D: NA; DNA: TGCGCCAGCAGCCAAGATTTGAGGGGGACCTCCTACGAGCAGTACTTC; CDR3: CASSQDLRGTSYEQYF
V: TRBV7-2; J: TRBJ2-7; size: NA; D: TRBD2; DNA: TGTGCCAGCAGCTTTGGAGTAGCGGGGGGGCGGTCCGAGCAGTACTTC; CDR3: CASSFGVAGGRSEQYF
V: TRBV2; J: TRBJ1-1; size: NA; D: NA; DNA: TGTGCCAGCAGACAGGACGCGAACACTGAAGCTTTCTTT; CDR3: CASRQDANTEAFF
V: TRBV20-1; J: TRBJ1-1; size: few; D: TRBD1; DNA: TGCAGTGCTAGAGAGGCAGGGGGGGGCCTTTTGAACACTGAAGCTTTCTTT; CDR3: CSAREAGGGLLNTEAFF
V: TRBV7-2; J: TRBJ2-3; size: once; D: NA; DNA: TGTGCCAGCAGTCGGGGGGCCCAAGATACGCAGTATTTT; CDR3: CASSRGAQDTQYF
V: TRBV4-1; J: TRBJ2-3; size: many; D: NA; DNA: TGCGCCAGCAGCCAACAAAGACAGATCCCTAGCACAGATACGCAGTATTTT; CDR3: CASSQQRQIPSTDTQYF
V: TRBV5-1; J: TRBJ2-3; size: few; D: NA; DNA: TGCGCCAGCAGGCCCACCACCACAGATACGCAGTATTTT; CDR3: CASRPTTTDTQYF
V: TRBV11-2; J: TRBJ1-2; size: NA; D: NA; DNA: TGTGCCAGCAGCTCCTCCGACCGGGGTAGATATGGCTATACCTTC; CDR3: CASSSSDRGRYGYTF
V: TRBV29-1; J: TRBJ2-2; size: NA; D: TRBD2; DNA: TGCAGCGTTGAAAAGGCCGGCGGGGGGGCTTTGGACACCGGGGAGCTGTTTTTT; CDR3: CSVEKAGGGALDTGELFF
V: TRBV20-1; J: TRBJ2-7; size: few; D: NA; DNA: TGCAGTGCTAGAAGGTGGAGCGGAGATTACGAGCAGTACTTC; CDR3: CSARRWSGDYEQYF
V: TRBV4-3; J: TRBJ2-1; size: NA; D: NA; DNA: TGCGCCAGCGGCCAAGATAGGACCGATGAGCAGTTCTTC; CDR3: CASGQDRTDEQFF
V: TRBV20-1; J: TRBJ1-2; size: NA; D: NA; DNA: TGCAGTAATAACAGGGTTTATGGCTACACCTTC; CDR3: CSNNRVYGYTF
V: TRBV14; J: TRBJ2-7; size: NA; D: NA; DNA: TGTGCCAGCAGCCGCCCGGGCGCAGGGTCCTACGAGCAGTACTTC; CDR3: CASSRPGAGSYEQYF
V: TRBV12-3/TRBV12-4; J: TRBJ2-3; size: NA; D: NA; DNA: TGTGCCAGCAGTATTACCTTGGGCAGAGTGAGAGCAGATGCGCAGTATTTT; CDR3: CASSITLGRVRADAQYF
V: TRBV7-3; J: TRBJ2-3; size: few; D: NA; DNA: TGTGCCAGCAGTTCAGGGGTGGGGGCAGATACGCAGTATTTT; CDR3: CASSSGVGADTQYF
V: TRBV10-3; J: TRBJ1-1; size: few; D: NA; DNA: TGTGCCATCAGTGAGTCAGGCAGCGCCACTGAAGCTTTCTTT; CDR3: CAISESGSATEAFF
V: TRBV30; J: TRBJ2-5; size: few; D: TRBD2; DNA: TGTGCCTGGAGTCAGGGACTAGCGGGGGTCCAAGAGACCCAGTACTTC; CDR3: CAWSQGLAGVQETQYF
V: TRBV28; J: TRBJ2-6; size: many; D: NA; DNA: TGTGCCAGCAGGGACTCTGGGGCCAACGTCCTGACTTTC; CDR3: CASRDSGANVLTF
V: TRBV5-6; J: TRBJ2-2; size: NA; D: NA; DNA: TGTGCCAGCAGCTGGCAGACACTCACCGGGGAGCTGTTTTTT; CDR3: CASSWQTLTGELFF
V: TRBV6-6; J: TRBJ1-4; size: NA; D: NA; DNA: TGTGCCAGCAGTTACGCCCAAGAAAAACTGTTTTTT; CDR3: CASSYAQEKLFF
V: TRBV7-9; J: TRBJ1-2; size: NA; D: NA; DNA: TGTGCCAGCAGCCGGAATATCAACTATGGCTACACCTTC; CDR3: CASSRNINYGYTF
V: TRBV20-1; J: TRBJ2-5; size: NA; D: TRBD1; DNA: TGCAGTGCCCCGGGACAGGGGGCGGTAGAGACCCAGTACTTC; CDR3: CSAPGQGAVETQYF
V: TRBV15; J: TRBJ2-2; size: NA; D: NA; DNA: TGTGCCACCAGCAGAGGGGGGGCCTACACCGGGAAGCTGTTTTTT; CDR3: CATSRGGAYTGKLFF
V: TRBV4-3; J: TRBJ2-1; size: few; D: TRBD2; DNA: TGCGCCAGCAGCCAAAATCCGGGACTAGCAGATGAGCAGTTCTTC; CDR3: CASSQNPGLADEQFF
V: TRBV6-6; J: TRBJ2-1; size: few; D: NA; DNA: TGTGCCAGCAGTTTTCGAACGCTTGGGGCTAGCGAGCAGTTCTTC; CDR3: CASSFRTLGASEQFF
V: TRBV10-3; J: TRBJ2-3; size: NA; D: TRBD2; DNA: TGTGCCATCGGGTGGGGACTAGCGGTCGCAGATACGCAGTATTTT; CDR3: CAIGWGLAVADTQYF
V: TRBV20-1; J: TRBJ1-6; size: NA; D: NA; DNA: TGCAGTGCTAGGGAAGTCAGCAGAATTAATTCACCCCTCCACTTT; CDR3: CSAREVSRINSPLHF
V: TRBV20-1; J: TRBJ2-3; size: once; D: NA; DNA: TGCAGTGCTAGCGCGGAGACAACCACAGATACGCAGTATTTT; CDR3: CSASAETTTDTQYF
V: TRBV20-1; J: TRBJ2-1; size: few; D: TRBD2; DNA: TGCAGTGCTAGACCCACGCGGGGGGTGGTTGAGCAGTTCTTC; CDR3: CSARPTRGVVEQFF
V: TRBV5-5; J: TRBJ1-2; size: NA; D: TRBD1; DNA: TGTGCCAGCAGCTTTTCCGGGGAGGGGGCTTTGAACTATGGCTACACCTTC; CDR3: CASSFSGEGALNYGYTF
V: TRBV7-9; J: TRBJ2-3; size: few; D: NA; DNA: TGTGCCAGCAGCTTAGGGAGCGCAGCCTCTAGCACAGATACGCAGTATTTT; CDR3: CASSLGSAASSTDTQYF
V: TRBV20-1; J: TRBJ2-5; size: NA; D: NA; DNA: TGCAGTGCTAGCCAAGGGTGGTTTGAAGAGACCCAGTACTTC; CDR3: CSASQGWFEETQYF
V: TRBV9; J: TRBJ1-1; size: few; D: NA; DNA: TGTGCCAGCAGCGTGGGACTACAGGGTTCAGCTTTCTTT; CDR3: CASSVGLQGSAFF
V: TRBV10-3; J: TRBJ2-5; size: many; D: NA; DNA: TGTGCCATCAGTGGTTCGTCGGGGGTGGAGACCCAGTACTTC; CDR3: CAISGSSGVETQYF
V: TRBV20-1; J: TRBJ2-5; size: NA; D: NA; DNA: TGCAGTGCTAGGGGCGGGGGCTACCAAGAGACCCAGTACTTC; CDR3: CSARGGGYQETQYF
V: TRBV6-6; J: TRBJ2-3; size: few; D: TRBD2; DNA: TGTGCCAGCAGCACCAATAGCGGGAGCGACCATACGCAGTATTTT; CDR3: CASSTNSGSDHTQYF
V: TRBV2; J: TRBJ2-1; size: NA; D: NA; DNA: TGTGCCAGTAGTCCGACAGAGAACAATGAGCAGTTCTTC; CDR3: CASSPTENNEQFF